The 7 T cell receptor beta chains below come from one sample, sequenced in a study of cytotoxic CD8 clonotypes in ibrutinib-treated CLL. Data came from immunoSEQ multiplex PCR; TCRdb stores just in-frame clones and leaves some out. The sample shows under 150,000 clones, under 95% of them seen only once. The sample consisted of PBMCs, taken after 12 months of ibrutinib treatment. The receptors were gathered from a human donor with chronic lymphocytic leukemia.

The chain recombines TRBV27 with TRBJ2-1, with D possibly being TRBD1 or TRBD2 (5 bases each). Germline CDR1 is MNHEY and CDR2 is SMNVEV (reference sequence). The CDR3 spans 14 residues. With 4 bases removed from V and 7 bases from J, the gap between germline ends came to 14 bases. CDR3 coding DNA: TGTGCCAGCAGTTGGGACCTTACGGTGAATGAGCAGTTCTTC. Amino acids: CASSWDLTVNEQFF.

The rearrangement joins TRBV6-6 to TRBJ2-1; D is unclear. This CDR3 contains 16 residues. Trimming removed 0 bases from V and 0 bases from J, with 9 bases in between. Germline V gene data show CDR1 as MNHNY and CDR2 as SVGAGI (reference sequence). The CDR3 is CASSYSGSSSYNEQFF. CDR3 DNA: TGTGCCAGCAGTTACTCGGGCTCCAGCTCCTACAATGAGCAGTTCTTC.

V and J are TRBV27 and TRBJ1-4; no definite D call. This CDR3 has 12 amino acids. Germline V CDR1 and CDR2: MNHEY, SMNVEV (reference sequence). Trimming left V 3 bases short and J 5 bases short, with 4 bases between. Here the CDR3 reads CASSFLNEKLFF. As DNA, the CDR3 is TGTGCCAGCAGTTTCCTGAATGAAAAACTGTTTTTT.

This rearrangement joins TRBV19 to TRBJ1-1; D unresolved. Per germline, CDR1 LNHDA and CDR2 SQIVND (reference sequence). The V end was cut by 3 bases, the J end by 1 base, with 6 bases between. There are 13 residues in the CDR3. The CDR3 nucleotides read TGTGCCAGTAGTATCCGGCGGAACACTGAAGCTTTCTTT. Protein product: CASSIRRNTEAFF.

The CDR3 DNA sequence: TGTGCCAGCAGCTTCCACCCGGACCCCCTGGGAGGGGGCTACACCTTC. This gives the protein CASSFHPDPLGGGYTF. The V gene is TRBV7-2, the J gene TRBJ1-2; D gene uncertain. The CDR3 loop spans 16 amino acids. The V end was cut by 3 bases, the J end by 8 bases, with 22 bases between. The germline V gene has CDR1 SGHTA and CDR2 FQGNSA.

V is TRBV7-3 and J is TRBJ2-3; 13 nucleotides align to TRBD2. The CDR3 extends over 16 amino acids. V was clipped by 3 bases and J by 6 bases; unmatched bases: 6. Looked up from germline, CDR1 is SGHTA and CDR2 is FQGTGA. The DNA for the CDR3 is TGTGCCAGCAGCTTGCTACTAGCGGGAGGGCCTGATACGCAGTATTTT. Its translation: CASSLLLAGGPDTQYF.

This clone is a singleton in its sample. This chain connects TRBV6-5 to TRBJ2-1; unclear D gene. V was shortened by 4 bases and J by 9 bases, with 13 bases between the two germline ends. CDR3 size: 13 residues. CDR1 is MNHEY and CDR2 is SVGAGI in the germline V gene. In DNA form, the CDR3 reads TGTGCCAGCAGTTCCCCTCCCTCGGCTGAGCAGTTCTTC. Encoded protein: CASSSPPSAEQFF.